Below, 26 T cell receptor beta chains from the same sample are listed, as sequenced in a study of CD8 T cells in ankylosing spondylitis. From the 5' RACE reads, TCRdb called clonotypes with MiXCR, one entry per CDR3 protein. The data hold around 250,000 distinct CDR3 sequences, with roughly 32% observed a single time. Sequenced input: blood, either unsorted or a sorted T cell fraction (not recorded which). Every receptor here comes from a male donor with ankylosing spondylitis or in good health (not recorded which).

The J gene is TRBJ2-3, the V gene TRBV30, with no clear D. Germline loops: CDR1 GTSNPN, CDR2 SVGIG (reference sequence). The CDR3 loop spans 13 amino acids. The V gene lost 4 bases and the J gene lost 3 bases, with 11 bases spanning the gap. The CDR3 loop is CAWNSGLTDTQYF. The CDR3 DNA is TGTGCCTGGAATTCCGGGTTGACAGATACGCAGTATTTT. Using reference TRBV30 and TRBJ2-3 for the parts outside the CDR3, the full variable domain is SQTIHQWPATLVQPVGSPLSLECTVEGTSNPNLYWYRQAAGRGLQLLFYSVGIGQISSEVPQNLSASRPQDRQFILSSKKLLLSDSGFYLCAWNSGLTDTQYFGPGTRLTVL.

The rearrangement joins TRBV12-3 or TRBV12-4 to TRBJ2-1; D unclear. Trimming took 3 bases from V and 6 from J, leaving 9 bases between them. This CDR3 has 13 amino acids. The CDR3 DNA is TGTGCCAGCAGTTTTAGGCGGCTCAATGAGCAGTTCTTC. Translation gives CASSFRRLNEQFF.

This chain links TRBV5-5 with TRBJ2-3; perhaps D is TRBD1 or TRBD2 (5 bases each). Germline V lookup: CDR1 SGHKS, CDR2 YYEKEE (reference sequence). The CDR3 has 12 residues. Trimming cost V 4 bases and J 2 bases, with 5 bases left between them. The CDR3 nucleotides are TGTGCCAGCAGCGGGACCACAGATACGCAGTATTTT. It translates to CASSGTTDTQYF.

The chain has TRBV19 and TRBJ2-1, with D possibly matching TRBD1 (5 bases). The V gene's germline CDR1 is LNHDA and CDR2 SQIVND (reference sequence). The CDR3 has 15 amino acids. The V end lost 3 bases, the J end lost 0 bases, and 9 bases lay between the germline ends. CDR3 nucleotide sequence: TGTGCCAGTAGTATTTTGGACAACTCCTACAATGAGCAGTTCTTC. Translated: CASSILDNSYNEQFF.

CDR3: CASISSGNTIYF. The CDR3 DNA follows: TGTGCCAGCATTTCCAGCGGAAACACCATATATTTT. The rearrangement uses TRBV27 and TRBJ1-3; D uncertain. Per germline, CDR1 MNHEY and CDR2 SMNVEV (reference sequence). This CDR3 has 12 amino acids. Deletions cut 7 bases from V and 4 bases from J, with 8 bases between.

The genes are TRBV20-1 and TRBJ1-1; 11 bases are a match to TRBD1. The length of the CDR3 is 15 residues. Germline V CDR1 and CDR2: DFQATT, SNEGSKA (reference sequence). V was pared by 2 bases and J by 3 bases, with 5 bases of the junction left unmatched. The DNA of the CDR3 is TGCAGTGCTAGACCCATGGGACAGGGGGACACTGAAGCTTTCTTT. Translating gives CSARPMGQGDTEAFF.

This clonotype was observed a handful of times. The chain carries TRBV10-3 and TRBJ1-4; no clear D. CDR1 and CDR2 from the germline V gene are ENHRY and SYGVKD. V dropped 4 bases and J dropped 0 bases, with 9 bases sitting between them. The CDR3 is 15 residues long. The CDR3 DNA reads TGTGCCATCAGTGGAGGAGATGCAACTAATGAAAAACTGTTTTTT. Protein sequence: CAISGGDATNEKLFF.

The chain couples TRBV4-1 to TRBJ1-2; D remains ambiguous. The CDR3 extends over 16 amino acids. Trimming left V 3 bases short and J 8 bases short, with 22 bases between. Germline V gene lookup returns CDR1 MGHRA and CDR2 YSYEKL. The CDR3 nucleotides are TGCGCCAGCAGCCAGATGATACAGACTTCAGTCTGGGGCTACACCTTC. Protein product: CASSQMIQTSVWGYTF.

The rearrangement uses TRBV7-9 and TRBJ1-2; weak D call: TRBD1 (6 bases). V was clipped by 4 bases and J by 4 bases, with 16 bases between them. The CDR3 runs 15 residues. Germline CDR1 reads SEHNR; CDR2 reads FQNEAQ (reference sequence). CDR3 loop: CASSSTAGAFYGYTF. The CDR3 DNA sequence: TGTGCCAGCAGCTCCACAGCAGGGGCTTTCTATGGCTACACCTTC.

The V call is TRBV29-1, the J call TRBJ1-1; 8 bases are a match to TRBD1. Germline CDR1 and CDR2: SQVTM and ANQGSEA. The CDR3 is 17 residues long. Losses at the gene ends were 0 bases for V and 10 bases for J; bases not matched to a gene: 19. This chain's CDR3 is CSVEEPFRVDRAWGAFF. CDR3 nucleotides: TGCAGCGTTGAAGAACCGTTCCGGGTGGACAGGGCTTGGGGAGCTTTCTTT.

In this sample, this clonotype turned up once. The rearrangement uses TRBV9 and TRBJ2-1; D is unresolved. CDR1 is SGDLS, CDR2 YYNGEE, per germline. V lost 5 bases and J lost 4, with 16 bases in between. The CDR3 covers 15 residues. CDR3 sequence: CASSEHQILYNEQFF. In DNA form, the CDR3 reads TGTGCCAGCAGTGAGCACCAAATATTATACAATGAGCAGTTCTTC.

The rearrangement uses TRBV20-1 and TRBJ2-3, with D tentatively TRBD2 (7 bases). Trimming removed 1 base at V and 5 bases at J, with 13 bases between. This CDR3 spans 14 amino acids. CDR1 and CDR2 from the germline V gene are DFQATT and SNEGSKA (reference sequence). The CDR3 sequence: CSARVGGPGDTQYF. The CDR3, as DNA: TGCAGTGCTAGAGTGGGGGGGCCGGGAGATACGCAGTATTTT.

The chain employs TRBV20-1 and TRBJ1-1; D is ambiguous. V was trimmed by 1 base and J by 0 bases, leaving 6 bases between them. The CDR3 is 13 residues long. Germline V gives CDR1 DFQATT, CDR2 SNEGSKA (reference sequence). This chain's CDR3 is CSARVGVNTEAFF. The CDR3 nucleotides read TGCAGTGCTAGAGTAGGTGTGAACACTGAAGCTTTCTTT.

V is TRBV20-1 and J is TRBJ2-1, with 11 bases fitting TRBD2. V lost 6 bases and J lost 10; bases outside the gene matches: 14. Germline V gene lookup returns CDR1 DFQATT and CDR2 SNEGSKA (reference sequence). This CDR3 is 15 amino acids long. This CDR3 is CSAPKGLAGGREQFF. CDR3 nucleotides: TGCAGTGCACCGAAGGGGCTAGCGGGGGGCCGCGAGCAGTTCTTC.

The table lists this clonotype with a few counts. V and J are TRBV29-1 and TRBJ2-1, with a tentative D call TRBD2 (5 bases). The V and J ends lost 4 bases and 3 bases respectively, with 13 bases between them. The CDR3 extends over 14 amino acids. Germline V gives CDR1 SQVTM, CDR2 ANQGSEA. CDR3 protein: CSVVTIQLYNEQFF. The CDR3 coding sequence is TGCAGCGTTGTGACTATCCAGCTCTACAATGAGCAGTTCTTC.

The gene calls are TRBV10-3 and TRBJ2-1; D tentatively fits TRBD1 or TRBD2 (5 bases each). Germline V gene data show CDR1 as ENHRY and CDR2 as SYGVKD. CDR3 size: 16 residues. The V and J ends lost 0 bases and 7 bases respectively, with 16 bases between them. The CDR3 spells CAISESVGQGRNEQFF. The CDR3 DNA follows: TGTGCCATCAGTGAGTCGGTCGGGCAGGGACGTAATGAGCAGTTCTTC.

There are a few counts of this clonotype. The gene calls are TRBV5-6 and TRBJ2-5; the match to TRBD2 covers 7 bases. This CDR3 is built from 14 residues. In germline, CDR1 is SGHDT, CDR2 YYEEEE. V shed 4 bases, J shed 4 bases, and the junction held 7 bases outside the gene matches. The CDR3 here is CASSRFGEGETQYF. The CDR3 nucleotides are TGTGCCAGCAGCCGCTTTGGGGAGGGAGAGACCCAGTACTTC.

The genes are TRBV5-1 and TRBJ2-3; 8 positions match TRBD1. With 4 bases clipped from V and 5 bases from J, the junction kept 9 bases outside the gene matches. In germline, CDR1 is SGHRS, CDR2 YFSETQ. The CDR3 consists of 15 residues. The CDR3 loop reads CASSSRTGIEDTQYF. In DNA, the CDR3 is TGCGCCAGCAGCAGTAGGACAGGGATTGAAGATACGCAGTATTTT.

This clonotype came up a few times. The J gene is TRBJ2-7, the V gene TRBV6-2 or TRBV6-3, with D unresolved. V was clipped by 4 bases and J by 2 bases, with 9 bases between them. Germline lookup yields CDR1 MNHEY and CDR2 SVGEGT. CDR3 size: 13 residues. In nucleotides, the CDR3 is TGTGCCAGCAGTTTCCCTTCCCCCTACGAGCAGTACTTC. Residues: CASSFPSPYEQYF.

The sample holds many counts of this clonotype. This chain joins TRBV10-1 and TRBJ2-3; 7 bases fit TRBD1. CDR3 size: 13 residues. In germline, CDR1 is WNHNN, CDR2 SYGVQD (reference sequence). V shed 8 bases and J 8 bases; nucleotides not matched to a gene: 10. Here the CDR3 DNA reads TGCGCCAGCGCCGACAGGGAGAGGGGTACGCAGTATTTT. Its protein product is CASADRERGTQYF.

The chain employs TRBV20-1 and TRBJ1-2, with D perhaps TRBD1 (5 bases). Looked up from germline, CDR1 is DFQATT and CDR2 is SNEGSKA (reference sequence). The CDR3 consists of 12 residues. Trimming cost V 6 bases and J 4 bases, with 12 bases left between them. The CDR3 sequence: CSATQGFYGYTF. CDR3 DNA: TGCAGTGCAACCCAGGGATTCTATGGCTACACCTTC.

The chain employs TRBV20-1 and TRBJ2-3; 12 bases line up with TRBD1. The CDR3 sequence is 16 residues long. Germline-derived CDR1 and CDR2 are DFQATT and SNEGSKA (reference sequence). Germline trimming cut 8 bases from V and 4 bases from J; bases unmatched to any gene: 13. CDR3 amino acids: CSPRVIGTGGPDTQYF. The CDR3 DNA is TGCAGTCCCAGAGTAATTGGGACAGGGGGCCCAGATACGCAGTATTTT.

This sequence joins TRBV20-1 and TRBJ2-2; 12 bases agree with TRBD1. V dropped 5 bases and J dropped 7; count of bases not matched to a gene: 5. The CDR3 loop spans 14 amino acids. The germline V gene encodes CDR1 DFQATT and CDR2 SNEGSKA (reference sequence). Written as DNA, the CDR3 is TGCAGTGCTTTCGGGACAGGGGGCCGCGGGGAGCTGTTTTTT. Translating it yields CSAFGTGGRGELFF.

This clonotype has more than one count but fewer than ten. This chain links TRBV20-1 with TRBJ2-5; 10 bases map to TRBD2. The CDR3 totals 16 residues. The V segment lost 2 bases and the J segment 5 bases; nucleotides outside the gene matches: 11. Germline CDR1 DFQATT, CDR2 SNEGSKA (reference sequence). CDR3 residues: CSARRGSGGPGETQYF. CDR3 coding DNA: TGCAGTGCTAGAAGGGGTAGCGGGGGGCCGGGGGAGACCCAGTACTTC.

This clonotype was seen more than once but under ten times. V and J are TRBV10-1 and TRBJ2-1, with a tentative D call TRBD1 (6 bases). In germline, CDR1 is WNHNN, CDR2 SYGVQD (reference sequence). The CDR3 totals 11 residues. V was clipped by 8 bases and J by 9 bases, with 11 bases between them. In DNA form, the CDR3 reads TGCGCCAGCGGCAGGGGCGGTGAGCAGTTCTTC. Its translation is CASGRGGEQFF.

This chain connects TRBV6-4 to TRBJ2-3; D may be TRBD2 (6 bases). CDR3 length: 15 residues. Germline V gene data show CDR1 as MRHNA and CDR2 as SNTAGT. The germline V and J ends were trimmed by 7 bases and 2 bases, with 16 bases remaining between them. The CDR3 region has the DNA TGTGCCAGCATCCCGGGGAGGCCTATCACAGATACGCAGTATTTT. Its protein product is CASIPGRPITDTQYF.